These 21 T cell receptor beta chains came from one sample sequenced in a study of blood T cell repertoires in COVID-19. Profiled with immunoSEQ multiplex PCR; TCRdb holds only in-frame clones, not every one. The table records about 240,000 clones, approximately 82% of them present only once. The sequencing sample was made of peripheral blood. The origin of the receptors is a woman in her late teens or twenties with acute or convalescent COVID-19.

This chain connects TRBV29-1 to TRBJ2-5; D perhaps matches TRBD2 (6 bases). In germline, CDR1 is SQVTM, CDR2 ANQGSEA. Trimming pared 3 bases from V and 5 bases from J, leaving 13 bases between. The CDR3 runs to 13 residues. CDR3 in DNA: TGCAGCGTTGAGGGAGGCCGGGGGGAGACCCAGTACTTC. Protein: CSVEGGRGETQYF.

The CDR3 coding sequence is TGTGCCAGCAGCCCTCCGGGATACACTGCTTTCTTT. Protein product: CASSPPGYTAFF. The chain combines TRBV3-1 (or the pseudogene TRBV3-2) with TRBJ1-1; no firm D call. The ends were cut back, 4 bases at V and 11 bases at J, with 14 bases in the middle. This CDR3 contains 12 residues. Looked up from germline, CDR1 is LGHDT and CDR2 is YNNKEL (reference sequence).

The J gene is TRBJ1-1, the V gene TRBV6-5; D is perhaps TRBD1 (5 bases). Germline CDR1 MNHEY, CDR2 SVGAGI. The CDR3 loop spans 14 amino acids. V was shortened by 0 bases and J by 7 bases, with 12 bases between the two germline ends. The CDR3 nucleotides read TGTGCCAGCAGTTACTCGATGGTACAGGTTGAAGCTTTCTTT. This encodes CASSYSMVQVEAFF.

V usage is TRBV4-3 and J usage is TRBJ2-3; 9 bases line up with TRBD2. V gave up 0 bases and J gave up 7 bases; unmatched junction bases: 5. Germline CDR1 reads LGHNA; CDR2 reads YSLEER. This CDR3 has 15 amino acids. This CDR3 is CASSQDASGKHTQYF. Here the CDR3 DNA reads TGCGCCAGCAGCCAAGACGCTAGCGGGAAGCATACGCAGTATTTT.

This chain joins TRBV5-5 and TRBJ1-5; D may be TRBD1 (6 bases). The V end was cut by 4 bases, the J end by 6 bases, with 23 bases between. This CDR3 contains 17 residues. CDR1 and CDR2 from the germline V gene are SGHKS and YYEKEE (reference sequence). CDR3 nucleotide sequence: TGTGCCAGCAGCCCAGTAACAGGGTTTCCCCTCCGTCAGCCCCAGCATTTT. This codes for CASSPVTGFPLRQPQHF.

This clone was found once. The V gene is TRBV2, the J gene TRBJ2-2; the match to TRBD2 covers 7 bases. Trimming cost V 2 bases and J 1 base; bases outside gene matches: 7. Germline V gene lookup returns CDR1 SNHLY and CDR2 FYNNEI. This CDR3 contains 17 residues. The CDR3, as DNA: TGTGCCAGCAGTGAACGGGGAGGGCCATTGAACACCGGGGAGCTGTTTTTT. Translation gives CASSERGGPLNTGELFF.

The chain recombines TRBV10-2 with TRBJ2-2, with D possibly TRBD2 on 6 matching bases. The germline V gene encodes CDR1 WSHSY and CDR2 SAAADI. The CDR3 runs to 16 residues. Trimming stripped 5 bases from V and 0 bases from J, with 13 bases between. This CDR3 reads CASSFLGLSNTGELFF. The CDR3 nucleotides read TGCGCCAGCAGTTTCCTAGGACTATCGAACACCGGGGAGCTGTTTTTT.

In this sample, this clone turned up once. The chain recombines TRBV7-3 with TRBJ2-1; the D is unclear. CDR1 is SGHTA and CDR2 is FQGTGA in the germline V gene. The V gene lost 5 bases and the J gene lost 4 bases, with 6 bases spanning the gap. The CDR3 loop spans 12 amino acids. CDR3 nucleotide sequence: TGTGCCAGCAGCCAGAAATACAATGAGCAGTTCTTC. Protein product: CASSQKYNEQFF.

This clone came up once. This chain links TRBV7-2 with TRBJ1-6, with D possibly matching TRBD1 (5 bases). The CDR3 loop spans 15 amino acids. Germline loops: CDR1 SGHTA, CDR2 FQGNSA. Trimming removed 3 bases from V and 6 bases from J, with 12 bases in between. CDR3 nucleotide sequence: TGTGCCAGCAGCTTGGGACTAGCTAGTAATTCACCCCTCCACTTT. It encodes CASSLGLASNSPLHF.

This clone has only one observation. This chain links TRBV5-1 with TRBJ2-7; D gene unclear. CDR3 length: 12 residues. The ends were cut back, 4 bases at V and 2 bases at J, with 7 bases in the middle. Per germline, CDR1 SGHRS and CDR2 YFSETQ. CDR3 region: CASSAPAYEQYF. CDR3 nucleotides: TGCGCCAGCAGCGCCCCAGCCTACGAGCAGTACTTC.

The V call is TRBV6-5, the J call TRBJ2-1; D perhaps matches TRBD2 (6 bases). Trimming removed 2 bases at V and 10 bases at J, with 18 bases between. Germline V gene sequence: CDR1 MNHEY, CDR2 SVGAGI. The CDR3 consists of 15 residues. This chain's CDR3 is CASSYQYSGSREQFF. For the CDR3, the DNA is TGTGCCAGCAGTTACCAGTACTCCGGGAGCAGGGAGCAGTTCTTC.

The chain combines TRBV11-2 with TRBJ2-2; D call uncertain. The CDR3 extends over 14 amino acids. The germline V and J ends were trimmed by 1 base and 6 bases, with 9 bases remaining between them. Germline V gene lookup returns CDR1 SGHAT and CDR2 FQNNGV. CDR3 loop: CASSLAHSPGELFF. CDR3 DNA: TGTGCCAGCAGCTTAGCCCATTCCCCCGGGGAGCTGTTTTTT. The entire variable domain, with the rest obtained from reference TRBV11-2 and TRBJ2-2, is as follows: EAGVAQSPRYKIIEKRQSVAFWCNPISGHATLYWYQQILGQGPKLLIQFQNNGVVDDSQLPKDRFSAERLKGVDSTLKIQPAKLEDSAVYLCASSLAHSPGELFFGEGSRLTVL.

The chain couples TRBV20-1 to TRBJ2-7; D ambiguous. V was pared by 4 bases and J by 3 bases, with 7 bases between. CDR1 and CDR2 from the germline V gene are DFQATT and SNEGSKA (reference sequence). The CDR3 is 11 amino acids. The CDR3 here is CSAITLYEQYF. CDR3 coding DNA: TGCAGTGCTATTACTCTCTACGAGCAGTACTTC.

The CDR3 loop is CASSPPSGTETQYF. Here the CDR3 DNA reads TGTGCCAGCTCACCTCCTAGCGGGACAGAGACCCAGTACTTC. The chain recombines TRBV18 with TRBJ2-5, with 9 bases identical to TRBD2. Trimming took 3 bases from V and 4 from J; bases not matched to a gene: 3. The CDR3 covers 14 residues. Germline V gene data show CDR1 as KGHSH and CDR2 as LQKENI.

The chain has TRBV25-1 and TRBJ1-2; D is perhaps TRBD1 (5 bases). V was clipped by 0 bases and J by 4 bases, with 18 bases between them. Per germline, CDR1 MGHDK and CDR2 SYGVNS. The CDR3 is made up of 17 amino acids. CDR3 DNA sequence: TGTGCCAGCAGTGAATATTTCCCACAGGTCGGCGGCTATGGCTACACCTTC. Amino acids: CASSEYFPQVGGYGYTF.

The genes are TRBV6-6 and TRBJ1-5; D gene uncertain. V was pared by 6 bases and J by 5 bases, with 11 bases between. The CDR3 loop spans 13 amino acids. Germline-derived CDR1 and CDR2 are MNHNY and SVGAGI (reference sequence). CDR3 nucleotide sequence: TGTGCCAGCAGAACCGGGTCTTATCAGCCCCAGCATTTT. Amino acids: CASRTGSYQPQHF.

This clone was counted between two and nine times. In nucleotides, the CDR3 is TGTGCCAGCAGAGAGGGACAGCGCTACGAGCAGTACTTC. This sequence encodes CASREGQRYEQYF. This chain uses TRBV7-2 with TRBJ2-7; 7 bases line up with TRBD1. The CDR3 consists of 13 residues. Germline CDR1 reads SGHTA; CDR2 reads FQGNSA. V shed 6 bases and J 3 bases; nucleotides not matched to a gene: 5.

This clone was observed a single time. This sequence joins TRBV27 and TRBJ2-7; TRBD1 is a possible D gene (6 bases). The CDR3 totals 16 residues. Trimming took 0 bases from V and 3 from J, leaving 15 bases between them. The germline gives CDR1 MNHEY, CDR2 SMNVEV (reference sequence). CDR3 in amino acids: CASSLSGDTFSYEQYF. The CDR3 DNA reads as TGTGCCAGCAGTTTATCGGGGGACACCTTTAGCTACGAGCAGTACTTC.

V and J are TRBV28 and TRBJ1-6; D remains unclear. Trimming pared 7 bases from V and 0 bases from J, leaving 16 bases between. This CDR3 has 17 amino acids. In germline, CDR1 is MDHEN, CDR2 SYDVKM. The CDR3, as DNA: TGTGCCAGCATCACCGGGTCGTCGTTCTCCTATAATTCACCCCTCCACTTT. It encodes CASITGSSFSYNSPLHF. Full variable domain (remainder filled in from reference TRBV28 and TRBJ1-6): DVKVTQSSRYLVKRTGEKVFLECVQDMDHENMFWYRQDPGLGLRLIYFSYDVKMKEKGDIPEGYSVSREKKERFSLILESASTNQTSMYLCASITGSSFSYNSPLHFGNGTRLTVT.

The chain is built from TRBV6-5 and TRBJ1-2; possibly TRBD1 for D (6 bases). Germline V gives CDR1 MNHEY, CDR2 SVGAGI. V lost 4 bases to trimming and J lost 7 bases, with 13 bases between them. The CDR3 extends over 13 amino acids. CDR3 sequence (DNA): TGTGCCAGCAGTTCCATGACAGGTGGTGGCTACACCTTC. This gives the protein CASSSMTGGGYTF.

A single count supports this clone. J is TRBJ2-2 and V is TRBV28, with D perhaps TRBD2 (5 bases). Trimming left V 1 base short and J 4 bases short, with 13 bases between. Germline-derived CDR1 and CDR2 are MDHEN and SYDVKM. The CDR3 consists of 16 residues. The CDR3 DNA sequence: TGTGCCAGCAGTTTATTCGTGGACGGACTCACCGGGGAGCTGTTTTTT. Amino acids: CASSLFVDGLTGELFF.